Listed below are T cell receptor beta chains from one sample, sequenced in a study of vaccination and CD4 T cells after COVID-19. TCRdb re-analysed the PCR reads in MiXCR, keeping a single row per CDR3 protein. The repertoire holds 9,900 or so distinct CDR3 sequences, with around two fifths as singletons. Their target antigens are unknown. The source material was CD4+ T cells from blood, cultured in vitro. The source is a human donor in good health. Both conserved end residues are part of each CDR3. A D gene is named only where the DNA matches it firmly. Not every row has a clone size; where given, it reads once, few, many or a size class.

clone_size,j_call,v_call,d_call,cdr3_nt,cdr3_aa
few,TRBJ1-1,TRBV6-5,.,TGTGCCAGCAGTTACTTGCAGGGAACTGAAGCTTTCTTT,CASSYLQGTEAFF
.,TRBJ1-5,TRBV2,.,TGTGCCAGCAGTGGGGGCAGGGCGGGGGGCAATCAGCCCCAGCATTTT,CASSGGRAGGNQPQHF
.,TRBJ2-2,TRBV28,TRBD1,TGTGCCAGCAGCCCAGGGGGCCTGAACACCGGGGAGCTGTTTTTT,CASSPGGLNTGELFF
.,TRBJ1-3,TRBV6-1,.,TGTGCCAGCACCCTCACGTGGGGAAGCTCTGGAAACACCATATATTTT,CASTLTWGSSGNTIYF
.,TRBJ1-5,TRBV7-2,.,TGTGCCAGCAGCTTACGCCCCGATCAGCCCCAGCATTTT,CASSLRPDQPQHF
few,TRBJ1-3,TRBV6-1,.,TGTGCCAGCAGTGAAGAAGGCCCGGGCCGCAGCTCTGGAAACACCATATATTTT,CASSEEGPGRSSGNTIYF
few,TRBJ1-3,TRBV7-3,.,TGTGCCAGCAGCGCGGGCAGCGGAAACACCATATATTTT,CASSAGSGNTIYF
few,TRBJ1-1,TRBV25-1,.,TGTGCCAGCAAAAGACAAGGCACTGAAGCTTTCTTT,CASKRQGTEAFF
.,TRBJ1-1,TRBV20-1,.,TGCAGCGCTCTGAACACTGAAGCTTTCTTT,CSALNTEAFF
medium-sized,TRBJ2-2,TRBV20-1,.,TGCAGTGCTAGTAAAGACTCCGCCACCGGGGAGCTGTTTTTT,CSASKDSATGELFF
.,TRBJ2-7,TRBV7-3,.,TGTGCCAGCAGCTTAGCGGGGCGTGACGAGCAGTACTTC,CASSLAGRDEQYF
medium-sized,TRBJ1-1,TRBV20-1,TRBD1,TGCAGTGCTAGAGACCTACGGACAGGTTTGGGGACTGAAGCTTTCTTT,CSARDLRTGLGTEAFF
.,TRBJ2-7,TRBV20-1,TRBD1,TGCAGTGCTACCCTCCGTCAGGGGACAGGGTTTGAGCAGTACTTC,CSATLRQGTGFEQYF
few,TRBJ1-1,TRBV28,.,TGTGCCAGCAGGCTGGGGGGGCAGGGGACTGAAGCTTTCTTT,CASRLGGQGTEAFF
.,TRBJ2-7,TRBV27,.,TGTGCCAGCAGCTCGGGCCCCTCAGGCCTCTCCTACGAGCAGTACTTC,CASSSGPSGLSYEQYF
few,TRBJ2-7,TRBV5-1,.,TGCGCCAGCAGCTTGGTAGGGACAAACTACGAGCAGTACTTC,CASSLVGTNYEQYF
.,TRBJ2-7,TRBV7-2,.,TGTGCCAGCGGGGGGTGGGTTTACGAGCAGTACTTC,CASGGWVYEQYF
few,TRBJ2-2,TRBV24-1,TRBD1,TGTGCCACCAGTGATTTCGAGACAGGGGGAGAACGGGGCGGGGAGCTGTTTTTT,CATSDFETGGERGGELFF
few,TRBJ2-5,TRBV11-2,.,TGTGCCAGCAGCTTAGAGATTGGTCGATTCCAAGAGACCCAGTACTTC,CASSLEIGRFQETQYF
few,TRBJ2-1,TRBV6-1,.,TGTGCCAGCCAGGGGTACAATGAGCAGTTCTTC,CASQGYNEQFF
few,TRBJ2-2,TRBV6-2/TRBV6-3,.,TGTGCCAGCAGTTACTCTCTTTATAGGCATAACACCGGGGAGCTGTTTTTT,CASSYSLYRHNTGELFF
few,TRBJ2-1,TRBV24-1,.,TGTGCCACCAGTGACTCTCGGAGGGGGTTCGAGCAGTTCTTC,CATSDSRRGFEQFF
once,TRBJ2-5,TRBV7-2,TRBD1,TGTGCCAGCAGCTCGTCCGGGACAGGCCAAGAGACCCAGTACTTC,CASSSSGTGQETQYF
few,TRBJ1-6,TRBV6-5,.,TGTGCCAGCAGTTACGCCGCCCCAGGGTTGCATTCACCCCTCCACTTT,CASSYAAPGLHSPLHF
few,TRBJ1-4,TRBV7-2,.,TGTGCCAGCAGCAGAGGGAGGGGAGGGGAAAAACTGTTTTTT,CASSRGRGGEKLFF
.,TRBJ1-5,TRBV7-2,.,TGTGCCAGCAGCTTAGGACTTAAGGGACAGCCCCAGCATTTT,CASSLGLKGQPQHF
few,TRBJ2-7,TRBV18,TRBD1,TGTGCCAGCTCACTAAGACAGGGATTCTACGAGCAGTACTTC,CASSLRQGFYEQYF
.,TRBJ2-5,TRBV19,TRBD2,TGTGCCAGTAGTGCTGGGGGACTAGCGGGAGCAGAGACCCAGTACTTC,CASSAGGLAGAETQYF
few,TRBJ1-1,TRBV7-6,.,TGTGCCAGCAGCCCCTCCGACACTGAAGCTTTCTTT,CASSPSDTEAFF
.,TRBJ2-1,TRBV7-2,TRBD1,TGTGCCAGCAACTTTCCGGGACAGGGGATCCCGACCTACAATGAGCAGTTCTTC,CASNFPGQGIPTYNEQFF
.,TRBJ2-2,TRBV6-1,.,TGTGCCAGCCTACGGAGGGGGGGCACCGGGGAGCTGTTTTTT,CASLRRGGTGELFF
.,TRBJ2-7,TRBV7-3,.,TGTGCCAGCAGTCTGACCCCCTACGAGCAGTACTTC,CASSLTPYEQYF
.,TRBJ1-5,TRBV28,TRBD1,TGTGCCAGCAGTTTACAGGGACAGGGCATCAATCAGCCCCAGCATTTT,CASSLQGQGINQPQHF
few,TRBJ1-5,TRBV27,.,TGTGCCAGCTCTCCCCTCAGAGGGAATCAGCCCCAGCATTTT,CASSPLRGNQPQHF
.,TRBJ2-2,TRBV10-3,.,TGTGCCATCAGTGAGAACACCGGGGAGCTGTTTTTT,CAISENTGELFF
few,TRBJ1-1,TRBV20-1,.,TGCAGTGCTAGGGTTGGAAGTACTGAAGCTTTCTTT,CSARVGSTEAFF
few,TRBJ1-5,TRBV25-1,.,TGTGCCAGCAGTGACAAAACAGGGACCGGGGGAGCCCAGCATTTT,CASSDKTGTGGAQHF
.,TRBJ2-3,TRBV19,.,TGTGCCAGTAGCAGGGCCCGATGGGACGCAGATACGCAGTATTTT,CASSRARWDADTQYF
few,TRBJ2-3,TRBV6-1,.,TGTGCCAGCAGCCGGACTCACACCTTCACAGATACGCAGTATTTT,CASSRTHTFTDTQYF
.,TRBJ2-5,TRBV19,.,TGTGCCAGTAGTATCCGGACAGTAGAGACCCAGTACTTC,CASSIRTVETQYF
.,TRBJ1-3,TRBV20-1,.,TGCAGTGCTATGACCAAAAACACCATATATTTT,CSAMTKNTIYF
.,TRBJ2-7,TRBV6-2/TRBV6-3,.,TGTGCCAGCGCGGGGCCCTACCGATTCGAGCAGTACTTC,CASAGPYRFEQYF
.,TRBJ1-4,TRBV2,.,TGTGCCAGCAGGGTTTTCAAGGGCGATGAAAAACTGTTTTTT,CASRVFKGDEKLFF
few,TRBJ2-2,TRBV7-6,TRBD1,TGTGCCAGCAGCTTCACAGCCGGGACAGGGGGCACCGGGGAGCTGTTTTTT,CASSFTAGTGGTGELFF
.,TRBJ2-3,TRBV10-3,.,TGTGCCAGCAGGGGAGGCTCAGATACGCAGTATTTT,CASRGGSDTQYF
.,TRBJ1-1,TRBV10-3,.,TGTGCCATCAGTGAGCACGAGAACACTGAAGCTTTCTTT,CAISEHENTEAFF
medium-sized,TRBJ2-3,TRBV6-2/TRBV6-3,.,TGTGCCAGCAGACCCGGTCGGGTCAGGGAAGCAGATACGCAGTATTTT,CASRPGRVREADTQYF
.,TRBJ1-1,TRBV7-3,.,TGTGCCAGCGCAACGGGGGCGGGCACTGAAGCTTTCTTT,CASATGAGTEAFF
.,TRBJ1-1,TRBV7-2,TRBD1,TGTGCCAGCAGCTCAGTAGGCAGACAGGGCACTGAAGCTTTCTTT,CASSSVGRQGTEAFF
few,TRBJ1-2,TRBV28,.,TGTGCCAGCAGTTTAGCAGGGGATTATAACTATGGCTACACCTTC,CASSLAGDYNYGYTF
.,TRBJ2-1,TRBV6-1,.,TGTGCCTCTCGGCATCAGGGCTACAATGAGCAGTTCTTC,CASRHQGYNEQFF
few,TRBJ2-1,TRBV7-9,.,TGTGCCAGCAGCCCTGGGGGAGGTAGCTCCTACAATGAGCAGTTCTTC,CASSPGGGSSYNEQFF
few,TRBJ2-2,TRBV7-3,TRBD1,TGTGCCACCGCCAGGACAGGCGACACCGGGGAGCTGTTTTTT,CATARTGDTGELFF
.,TRBJ2-3,TRBV11-2,.,TGTGCCAGCAGCTTAGATCTGTCTCTATGGCAGTATTTT,CASSLDLSLWQYF
.,TRBJ2-1,TRBV7-8,TRBD2,TGTGCCAGCAGCTTGGCGGGAGGGCCCTCCAATGAGCAGTTCTTC,CASSLAGGPSNEQFF